This entry features one T cell receptor beta chain sequence. Its target is not known. These data are taken from a study of CD8+CD57+ T cells in acquired aplastic anemia. The wider study: Recorded DNA amounts for sorted CD4+ and CD8+ cells had an average of approximately 3.2 ug.

Whole-study findings and limits: CD8+ Simpson's diversity showed no significant patient-control difference. Sharing between patients and controls was observed for twenty-nine CD8+ CDR3 sequences.

The TCR beta profiling, which covered VDJ combination and CDR3 sequence, was carried out using genomic DNA as the template. TCRdb ran MiXCR on the reads and lists one entry per CDR3 protein. The sample carries about 180,000 distinct CDR3 sequences, around 50% recorded once. Whoever was chosen for sequencing had shown CD8+CD57+ cell expansion by flow cytometry. Each patient carried a diagnosis of severe acquired aplastic anemia. The CDR3 is 13 amino acids. V dropped 2 bases and J dropped 6 bases, with 11 bases sitting between them. Germline V gene sequence: CDR1 LNHDA, CDR2 SQIVND (reference sequence).

Specimen: sorted CD4+, CD8+, or CD8+CD57+ T cells (not recorded which) from PBMCs. V usage is TRBV19 and J usage is TRBJ2-7; D is possibly TRBD1 or TRBD2 (5 bases each). This TCR was recovered from a human donor with aplastic anemia. The CDR3 sequence is CASSIKLRGEQYF. The CDR3 bases are TGTGCCAGTAGTATAAAATTGAGGGGCGAGCAGTACTTC. Full variable domain (outside the CDR3, taken from reference TRBV19 and TRBJ2-7): DGGITQSPKYLFRKEGQNVTLSCEQNLNHDAMYWYRQDPGQGLRLIYYSQIVNDFQKGDIAEGYSVSREKKESFPLTVTSAQKNPTAFYLCASSIKLRGEQYFGPGTRLTVT.